The clone carrying this T cell receptor beta chain was found once. Between the trimmed V and J ends, which lost 7 bases and 1 base, there was a span of 13 bases. CDR1 is SNHLY and CDR2 is FYNNEI in the germline V gene. CDR3 length: 15 amino acids. In the authors' workflow: From reference gene primer amplification, estimates of nucleated cell counts were derived. Clones were sequenced by immunoSEQ multiplex PCR, and TCRdb holds only the in-frame ones, with some missing. Clone size and the V and J calls come from that table; the DNA yielded D and trimming. The sample carries about 110,000 clones, about 84% recorded once. The sample is drawn from a study of blood T cell repertoires in COVID-19. About the study: The origin of the acute and convalescent COVID-19 samples was the United States, Italy and Spain. Sources were T cells, B-cell-depleted T cells, or PBMCs; the material itself was cDNA or gDNA.

The chain employs TRBV2 and TRBJ1-4, with a possible D match to TRBD1 (5 bases). The sequenced sample consisted of peripheral blood. The origin of this receptor is a woman in her fifties or sixties with acute or convalescent COVID-19. CDR3 DNA sequence: TGTGCCAGCACTCACCCAGGGTTAACTAATGAAAAACTGTTTTTT. Translation gives CASTHPGLTNEKLFF.